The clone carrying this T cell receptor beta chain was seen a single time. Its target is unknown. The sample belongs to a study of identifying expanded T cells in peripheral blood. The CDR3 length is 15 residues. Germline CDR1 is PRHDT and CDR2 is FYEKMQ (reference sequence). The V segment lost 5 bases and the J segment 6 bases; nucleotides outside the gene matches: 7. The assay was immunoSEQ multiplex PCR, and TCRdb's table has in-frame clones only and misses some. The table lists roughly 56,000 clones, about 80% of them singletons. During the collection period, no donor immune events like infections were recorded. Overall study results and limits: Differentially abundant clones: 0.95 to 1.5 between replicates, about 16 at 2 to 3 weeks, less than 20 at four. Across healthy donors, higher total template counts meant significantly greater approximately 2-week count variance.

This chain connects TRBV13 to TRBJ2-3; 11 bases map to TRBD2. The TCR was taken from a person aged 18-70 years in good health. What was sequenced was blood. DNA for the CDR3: TGTGCCAGCAGCCCGGGACTAGCGGTGGGGGATACGCAGTATTTT. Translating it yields CASSPGLAVGDTQYF. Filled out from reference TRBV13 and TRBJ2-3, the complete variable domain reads AAGVIQSPRHLIKEKRETATLKCYPIPRHDTVYWYQQGPGQDPQFLISFYEKMQSDKGSIPDRFSAQQFSDYHSELNMSSLELGDSALYFCASSPGLAVGDTQYFGPGTRLTVL.